The rows below give T cell receptor beta chains drawn from one sample of a study of blood T cell repertoires in COVID-19. TCRdb's copy holds only in-frame clones and misses some; the assay was immunoSEQ multiplex PCR. The table has over 120,000 clones, over 80% seen once; the top ten hold less than 45%. Sequenced: peripheral blood. These receptors all stem from a man aged 45-65 years who had recovered from COVID-19. CDR3s include the opening cysteine and the closing phenylalanine or tryptophan. A D gene is named only where the DNA matches it firmly. Size values are once, few and many counts, or a class for expanded clones, and some rows have none.

-	TRBJ1-4	TRBV6-1	15	few	CASSEEGGSAEKLFF	TGTGCCAGCAGTGAAGAGGGGGGGTCGGCTGAAAAACTGTTTTTT
-	TRBJ2-1	TRBV5-6	13	-	CASSSTGYNEQFF	TGTGCCAGCAGTTCGACCGGGTACAATGAGCAGTTCTTC
TRBD1	TRBJ1-5	TRBV2	15	-	CASSDRLGGSQPQHF	TGTGCCAGCAGTGACCGGTTAGGGGGCTCTCAGCCCCAGCATTTT
-	TRBJ1-6	TRBV7-9	19	-	CASSKSFGQTHSYNSPLHF	TGTGCCAGCAGCAAAAGCTTTGGACAGACACACTCCTATAATTCACCCCTCCACTTT
TRBD1	TRBJ2-7	TRBV13	15	-	CASSPGQGSSYEQYF	TGTGCCAGCAGCCCAGGACAGGGGAGCTCCTACGAGCAGTACTTC
-	TRBJ2-5	TRBV2	14	few	CASSEFTERETQYF	TGTGCCAGCAGTGAATTTACCGAGAGGGAGACCCAGTACTTC
-	TRBJ1-1	TRBV30	11	-	CAWNTAQRAFF	TGTGCCTGGAATACGGCCCAGAGGGCTTTCTTT
TRBD1	TRBJ2-7	TRBV5-6	14	-	CASSRDRGTYEQYF	TGTGCCAGCAGCCGGGACAGGGGTACCTACGAGCAGTACTTC
TRBD2	TRBJ2-1	TRBV10-3	12	-	CATSGTSNEQFF	TGTGCCACGTCCGGGACTAGCAATGAGCAGTTCTTC
-	TRBJ2-3	TRBV4-3	17	once	CASSQGRNRDNSHTQYF	TGCGCCAGCAGCCAAGGCCGGAACAGGGACAACTCCCATACGCAGTATTTT
-	TRBJ2-6	TRBV30	14	-	CAWNRGSGANVLTF	TGTGCCTGGAACCGGGGTTCTGGGGCCAACGTCCTGACTTTC
TRBD1	TRBJ1-2	TRBV6-2/TRBV6-3	13	few	CASSRDRDRGYTF	TGTGCCAGCAGCCGAGACAGGGATCGTGGCTACACCTTC
TRBD1	TRBJ1-2	TRBV18	19	once	CASSPTGSIRTGQYDGYTF	TGTGCCAGCTCGCCAACGGGGTCGATCCGGACAGGGCAGTACGATGGCTACACCTTC
-	TRBJ1-1	TRBV7-9	15	-	CASSLAAGPNTEAFF	TGTGCCAGCAGCTTAGCGGCGGGGCCGAACACTGAAGCTTTCTTT
-	TRBJ1-1	TRBV9	13	-	CASSVGEQGEAFF	TGTGCCAGCAGCGTAGGGGAACAGGGAGAAGCTTTCTTT
-	TRBJ2-5	TRBV5-1	13	-	CASSSTNQETQYF	TGCGCCAGCAGCTCGACTAACCAAGAGACCCAGTACTTC
TRBD2	TRBJ2-3	TRBV12-5	15	-	CASDTSGGDTDTQYF	TGTGCTAGTGACACTAGCGGGGGGGACACAGATACGCAGTATTTT
-	TRBJ1-4	TRBV7-8	14	-	CASSLLPNLEKLFF	TGTGCCAGCAGCCTCCTACCGAACCTTGAAAAACTGTTTTTT
-	TRBJ1-2	TRBV6-1	13	few	CASSEPPFRQFNF	TGTGCCAGCAGTGAGCCCCCCTTCAGACAGTTCAACTTC
-	TRBJ1-2	TRBV20-1	13	few	CSASGPHRSGYTF	TGCAGTGCTAGTGGGCCCCACCGGAGTGGCTACACCTTC
-	TRBJ2-2	TRBV29-1	13	-	CSVLGANTGELFF	TGCAGCGTTTTAGGGGCGAACACCGGGGAGCTGTTTTTT
-	TRBJ2-3	TRBV6-5	14	-	CASSYSTGADTQYF	TGTGCCAGCAGTTACTCGACGGGGGCAGATACGCAGTATTTT
-	TRBJ2-3	TRBV3-1/TRBV3-2	14	-	CASRRAGSTDTQYF	TGTGCCAGCAGACGGGCAGGGAGCACAGATACGCAGTATTTT
-	TRBJ2-2	TRBV9	14	once	CASSVASGSGELFF	TGTGCCAGCAGCGTAGCATCGGGGTCCGGGGAGCTGTTTTTT
-	TRBJ2-2	TRBV24-1	19	-	CATSDHTGAGTGKMGELFF	TGTGCCACCAGTGACCACACAGGGGCCGGGACTGGAAAAATGGGGGAGCTGTTTTTT
-	TRBJ1-1	TRBV19	16	-	CASSMTGSERGTEAFF	TGTGCCAGTAGTATGACAGGTAGCGAGCGGGGGACTGAAGCTTTCTTT
TRBD2	TRBJ2-5	TRBV27	18	-	CASSPEGPLAGDQETQYF	TGTGCCAGCAGTCCCGAGGGCCCACTAGCGGGGGACCAGGAGACCCAGTACTTC
TRBD2	TRBJ2-7	TRBV6-4	14	-	CASTPTSGGYEQYF	TGTGCCAGCACCCCGACTAGCGGGGGCTACGAGCAGTACTTC
-	TRBJ1-2	TRBV19	15	-	CASSNTGLSTEGYTF	TGTGCCAGTAGCAATACGGGACTTAGCACGGAGGGCTACACCTTC
TRBD1	TRBJ1-1	TRBV27	15	-	CASSSWGQLNTEAFF	TGTGCCAGCAGTTCATGGGGACAGCTAAACACTGAAGCTTTCTTT
-	TRBJ1-1	TRBV6-5	14	-	CASSSAGPNTEAFF	TGTGCCAGCAGTTCCGCAGGGCCGAACACTGAAGCTTTCTTT
-	TRBJ1-4	TRBV11-2	12	-	CASSPPGGKLFF	TGTGCCAGCAGCCCACCGGGTGGAAAACTGTTTTTT
-	TRBJ2-1	TRBV11-2	15	-	CASSQDRSSYNEQFF	TGTGCCAGCAGCCAAGACAGAAGCTCCTACAATGAGCAGTTCTTC
-	TRBJ1-1	TRBV29-1	14	-	CSVEPRIMNTEAFF	TGCAGCGTTGAACCGAGGATAATGAACACTGAAGCTTTCTTT
TRBD1	TRBJ1-6	TRBV7-2	18	-	CASSLGLQAGGYNSPLHF	TGTGCCAGCAGCTTAGGTCTTCAGGCAGGGGGCTATAATTCACCCCTCCACTTT
-	TRBJ2-7	TRBV12-3/TRBV12-4	12	-	CASSVDNYEQYF	TGTGCCAGCAGTGTGGACAACTACGAGCAGTACTTC
-	TRBJ1-2	TRBV7-8	13	-	CASKQLDYYGYTF	TGTGCCAGCAAACAGCTCGATTATTATGGCTACACCTTC
-	TRBJ1-2	TRBV6-1	15	-	CASSEAAGRAGGYTF	TGTGCCAGCAGTGAAGCGGCAGGGAGGGCTGGTGGCTACACCTTC
TRBD1	TRBJ1-1	TRBV5-1	18	-	CASSTLTGGSYGNTEAFF	TGCGCCAGCAGCACCCTGACAGGGGGCAGTTATGGGAACACTGAAGCTTTCTTT
-	TRBJ1-1	TRBV13	16	-	CASSIMGQGENTEAFF	TGTGCCAGCAGCATTATGGGACAAGGAGAGAACACTGAAGCTTTCTTT
TRBD1	TRBJ1-2	TRBV6-2/TRBV6-3	16	-	CASSFTWGQPNYGYTF	TGTGCCAGCAGTTTCACCTGGGGACAGCCTAACTATGGCTACACCTTC
TRBD2	TRBJ2-5	TRBV7-7	15	-	CASSPGLAGQETQYF	TGTGCCAGCAGCCCAGGACTAGCGGGTCAAGAGACCCAGTACTTC
TRBD2	TRBJ2-5	TRBV12-5	19	-	CASGLAMMRGLEKIGTQYF	TGTGCTAGTGGTTTGGCCATGATGAGGGGACTAGAAAAGATCGGGACCCAGTACTTC
TRBD2	TRBJ2-5	TRBV29-1	14	-	CSVAGDRGQETQYF	TGCAGCGTGGCGGGGGACCGAGGCCAAGAGACCCAGTACTTC
-	TRBJ2-7	TRBV4-1	14	-	CASSQDWLGYEQYF	TGCGCCAGCAGCCAAGATTGGCTCGGGTACGAGCAGTACTTC
TRBD1	TRBJ1-1	TRBV13	15	-	CASSKRTGMNTEAFF	TGTGCCAGCAGCAAGAGGACAGGGATGAACACTGAAGCTTTCTTT
-	TRBJ1-2	TRBV2	13	few	CASSGQGFYGYTF	TGTGCCAGCAGTGGGCAGGGATTCTATGGCTACACCTTC
-	TRBJ1-4	TRBV2	17	-	CASSEAGRGLSNEKLFF	TGTGCCAGCAGTGAAGCCGGGAGAGGGCTATCTAATGAAAAACTGTTTTTT
TRBD1	TRBJ1-5	TRBV30	15	-	CAWKKTGGSNQPQHF	TGTGCCTGGAAAAAAACAGGGGGCAGCAATCAGCCCCAGCATTTT
TRBD1	TRBJ1-1	TRBV5-4	14	-	CASSKGQAATEAFF	TGTGCCAGCAGCAAGGGACAGGCAGCCACTGAAGCTTTCTTT
-	TRBJ2-2	TRBV7-2	15	-	CASSLQGTNTGELFF	TGTGCCAGCAGCTTACAGGGGACGAACACCGGGGAGCTGTTTTTT
TRBD1	TRBJ1-2	TRBV5-6	14	-	CASSRQGFGYGYTF	TGTGCCAGCAGCAGACAGGGTTTTGGCTATGGCTACACCTTC
-	TRBJ2-6	TRBV6-5	13	-	CASRGPGANVLTF	TGTGCCAGCCGAGGTCCTGGGGCCAACGTCCTGACTTTC
-	TRBJ2-3	TRBV19	13	-	CASGRGDTDTQYF	TGTGCCAGTGGTCGGGGTGACACAGATACGCAGTATTTT
-	TRBJ1-4	TRBV6-6	14	-	CASSYGGRGEKLFF	TGTGCCAGCAGTTACGGGGGCAGAGGTGAAAAACTGTTTTTT
-	TRBJ1-1	TRBV7-9	15	-	CASSLGQNMNTEAFF	TGTGCCAGCAGTTTAGGACAGAACATGAACACTGAAGCTTTCTTT